This TCR beta chain is from a study of regulatory T cells in long-lasting Graves disease. Overall study findings and caveats: Compared with new cases, persistent Graves' patients showed reduced TCR diversity.

Comment on this clonotype: Its antigen is undetermined.

iRepertoire HTBI primers and Arm-PCR of CDR3 regions built TCR beta libraries. Each CDR3 protein gets one entry after TCRdb re-called the multiplex PCR reads with MiXCR. The repertoire has 500,000 or so distinct CDR3 sequences, about 16% of them found once; the top ten carry approximately 25%. The ends were cut back, 8 bases at V and 5 bases at J, with 12 bases in the middle. CDR3 length: 13 amino acids. The germline CDR1 and CDR2 sequences are MGHRA and YSYEKL. Time point noted: newly diagnosed GD, antithyroid drugs for less than 3 months. RNA isolated from PBMCs was used to make the TCR library. This same sample was also taken into another study, of T cells in Graves' hyperthyroidism and ophthalmopathy. That publication notes: Over 18 months, lack of ophthalmopathy progression marked Graves' hyperthyroidism as stable. Hyperthyroidism had been newly diagnosed in patients aged 18 to 65, and its duration was under 2 months. Among clonotypes expanded in thyroid above 0.001, most were also found in blood.

The chain employs TRBV4-1 and TRBJ2-2; D tentatively reads TRBD1 or TRBD2 (5 bases each). This clonotype was sampled from a woman aged 40 to 65 with Graves disease. This specimen was peripheral blood mononuclear cells (PBMCs), taken at new diagnosis, from a patient treated with antithyroid drugs. CDR3 protein: CASGQGVTGELFF. The CDR3, as DNA: TGCGCCAGCGGGCAGGGAGTAACCGGGGAGCTGTTTTTT.